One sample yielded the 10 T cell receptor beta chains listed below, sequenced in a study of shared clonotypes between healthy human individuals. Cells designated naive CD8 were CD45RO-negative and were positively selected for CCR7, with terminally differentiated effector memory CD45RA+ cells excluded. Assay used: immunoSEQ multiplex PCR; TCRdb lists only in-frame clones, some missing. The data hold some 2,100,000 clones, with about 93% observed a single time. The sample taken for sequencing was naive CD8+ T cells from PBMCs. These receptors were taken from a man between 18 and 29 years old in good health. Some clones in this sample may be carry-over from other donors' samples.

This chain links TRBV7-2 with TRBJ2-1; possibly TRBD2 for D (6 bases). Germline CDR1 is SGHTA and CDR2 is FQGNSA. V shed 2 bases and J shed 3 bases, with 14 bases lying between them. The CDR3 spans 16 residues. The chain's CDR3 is CASSLLGGTYYNEQFF. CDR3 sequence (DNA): TGTGCCAGCAGCTTACTCGGCGGGACTTACTACAATGAGCAGTTCTTC.

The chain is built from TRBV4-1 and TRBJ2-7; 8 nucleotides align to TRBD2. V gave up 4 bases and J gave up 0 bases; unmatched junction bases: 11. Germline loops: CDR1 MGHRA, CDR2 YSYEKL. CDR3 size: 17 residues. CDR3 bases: TGCGCCAGCAGCCCTTCTGGCGGGGGGTCGAGCTCCTACGAGCAGTACTTC. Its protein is CASSPSGGGSSSYEQYF.

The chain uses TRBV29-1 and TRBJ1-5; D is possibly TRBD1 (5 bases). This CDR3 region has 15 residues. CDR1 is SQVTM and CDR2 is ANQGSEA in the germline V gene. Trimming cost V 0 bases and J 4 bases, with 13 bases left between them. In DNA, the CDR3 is TGCAGCGTTGAAGATCGGAGACGACAGAATCAGCCCCAGCATTTT. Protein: CSVEDRRRQNQPQHF. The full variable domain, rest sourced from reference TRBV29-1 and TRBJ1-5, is SAVISQKPSRDICQRGTSLTIQCQVDSQVTMMFWYRQQPGQSLTLIATANQGSEATYESGFVIDKFPISRPNLTFSTLTVSNMSPEDSSIYLCSVEDRRRQNQPQHFGDGTRLSIL.

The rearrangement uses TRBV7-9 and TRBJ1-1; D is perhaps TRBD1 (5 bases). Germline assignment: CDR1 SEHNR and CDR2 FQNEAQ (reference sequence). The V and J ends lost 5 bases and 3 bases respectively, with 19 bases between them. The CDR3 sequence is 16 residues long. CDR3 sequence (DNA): TGTGCCAGCAGCACAAGATTTACAGGAAAGGACACTGAAGCTTTCTTT. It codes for CASSTRFTGKDTEAFF. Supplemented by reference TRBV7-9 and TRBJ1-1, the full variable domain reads DTGVSQNPRHKITKRGQNVTFRCDPISEHNRLYWYRQTLGQGPEFLTYFQNEAQLEKSRLLSDRFSAERPKGSFSTLEIQRTEQGDSAMYLCASSTRFTGKDTEAFFGQGTRLTVV.

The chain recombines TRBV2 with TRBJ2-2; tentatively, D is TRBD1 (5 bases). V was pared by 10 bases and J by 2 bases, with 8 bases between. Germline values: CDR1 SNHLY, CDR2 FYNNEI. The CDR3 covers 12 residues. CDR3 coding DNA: TGTGCCACGACAGAAAACACCGGGGAGCTGTTTTTT. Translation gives CATTENTGELFF.

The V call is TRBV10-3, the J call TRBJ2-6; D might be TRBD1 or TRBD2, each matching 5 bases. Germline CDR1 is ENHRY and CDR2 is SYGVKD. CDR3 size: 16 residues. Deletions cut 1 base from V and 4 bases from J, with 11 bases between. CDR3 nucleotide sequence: TGTGCCATCAGTGAGTTGGGGGTGTCGGGGGCCAACGTCCTGACTTTC. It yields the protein CAISELGVSGANVLTF.

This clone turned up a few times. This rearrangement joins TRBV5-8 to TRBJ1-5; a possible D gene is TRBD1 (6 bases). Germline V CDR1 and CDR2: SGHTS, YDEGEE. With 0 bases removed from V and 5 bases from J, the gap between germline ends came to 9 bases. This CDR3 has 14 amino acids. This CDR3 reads CASSLVNRDQPQHF. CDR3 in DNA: TGTGCCAGCAGCTTGGTGAACAGGGATCAGCCCCAGCATTTT.

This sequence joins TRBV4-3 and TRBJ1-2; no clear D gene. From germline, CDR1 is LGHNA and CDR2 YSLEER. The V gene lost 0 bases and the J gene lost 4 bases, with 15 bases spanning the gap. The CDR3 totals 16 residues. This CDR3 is CASSQELWNSFYGYTF. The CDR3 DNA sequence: TGCGCCAGCAGCCAAGAATTATGGAACAGCTTCTATGGCTACACCTTC.

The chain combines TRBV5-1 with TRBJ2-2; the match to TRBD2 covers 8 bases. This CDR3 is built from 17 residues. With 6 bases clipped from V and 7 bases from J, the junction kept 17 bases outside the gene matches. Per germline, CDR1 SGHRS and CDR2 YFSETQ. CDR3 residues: CASTPEVPGGPGGELFF. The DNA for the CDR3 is TGCGCCAGCACCCCTGAGGTACCGGGAGGGCCAGGCGGGGAGCTGTTTTTT.

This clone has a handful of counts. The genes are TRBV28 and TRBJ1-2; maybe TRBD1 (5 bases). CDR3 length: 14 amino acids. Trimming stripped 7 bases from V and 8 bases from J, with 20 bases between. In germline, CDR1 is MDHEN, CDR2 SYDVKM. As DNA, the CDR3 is TGTGCCAGCAATTACGGGGGGAGCCTCAGGGGCTACACCTTC. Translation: CASNYGGSLRGYTF.